The next 11 T cell receptor beta chains were all read from a single sample in a study of blood T cell repertoires in COVID-19. Sequenced by immunoSEQ multiplex PCR; TCRdb stores in-frame clones only, minus some. The sample lists 90,000 to 120,000 clones, 80% occurring once. Sequencing was done on a sample of peripheral blood. These receptors were collected from an older man with acute or convalescent COVID-19.

This clone was counted between two and nine times. The rearrangement links TRBV9 to TRBJ1-6; weak D call: TRBD1 (6 bases). CDR1 and CDR2 from the germline V gene are SGDLS and YYNGEE. There are 16 residues in the CDR3. Trimming took off 0 bases at V and 3 bases at J, with 10 bases between the two ends. The CDR3 DNA reads as TGTGCCAGCAGCGTAGCGGGCAGGGGCTATAATTCACCCCTCCACTTT. It yields the protein CASSVAGRGYNSPLHF. The full variable domain, completed using reference TRBV9 and TRBJ1-6, is DSGVTQTPKHLITATGQRVTLRCSPRSGDLSVYWYQQSLDQGLQFLIQYYNGEERAKGNILERFSAQQFPDLHSELNLSSLELGDSALYFCASSVAGRGYNSPLHFGNGTRLTVT.

The gene calls are TRBV6-5 and TRBJ1-4, with 9 nucleotides matching TRBD1. Per germline, CDR1 MNHEY and CDR2 SVGAGI. CDR3 size: 14 residues. Trimming removed 6 bases from V and 7 bases from J; junction bases left unmatched: 6. CDR3 protein: CASSYRGQVEKLFF. CDR3 coding DNA: TGTGCCAGCAGCTACAGGGGGCAGGTTGAAAAACTGTTTTTT.

The rearrangement uses TRBV11-3 and TRBJ2-7, with a tentative D call TRBD1 (5 bases). V lost 5 bases and J lost 6, with 14 bases in between. This CDR3 has 13 amino acids. The germline gives CDR1 SGHNT, CDR2 YENEEA. The CDR3 DNA reads as TGTGCCAGCAGCAAGGGGTCAGGGCGCGAGCAGTACTTC. The encoded protein is CASSKGSGREQYF.

This clone is a singleton in its sample. The chain carries TRBV18 and TRBJ2-3; 9 bases map to TRBD1. Germline CDR1 reads KGHSH; CDR2 reads LQKENI. V lost 0 bases to trimming and J lost 4 bases; unmatched junction nucleotides: 2. The CDR3 is 15 residues long. The CDR3 reads CASSPPRTGADTQYF. The CDR3 DNA reads as TGTGCCAGCTCACCACCTAGGACAGGGGCAGATACGCAGTATTTT.

A few counts support this clone. This chain joins TRBV5-8 and TRBJ2-2; 8 nucleotides match TRBD1. V shed 2 bases and J 4 bases; nucleotides not matched to a gene: 7. This CDR3 spans 16 amino acids. Germline lookup yields CDR1 SGHTS and CDR2 YDEGEE. For the CDR3, the DNA is TGTGCCAGCAGCTTTTTGGGCAGGGGGCGCACCGGGGAGCTGTTTTTT. Amino acid sequence: CASSFLGRGRTGELFF.

Details on this clone: Compared with germline, one end of the junction differs, possibly owing to a read error. The chain is built from TRBV19 and TRBJ1-1, with a tentative D call TRBD1 (6 bases). The CDR3 loop spans 16 amino acids. Germline CDR1 LNHDA, CDR2 SQIVND (reference sequence). The CDR3 loop reads CASSISLTGFLTKAFF. In DNA, the CDR3 is TGTGCCAGTAGTATCTCCCTGACAGGCTTCCTCACTAAAGCTTTCTTT. Together with reference TRBV19 and TRBJ1-1, the CDR3 gives the full variable domain: DGGITQSPKYLFRKEGQNVTLSCEQNLNHDAMYWYRQDPGQGLRLIYYSQIVNDFQKGDIAEGYSVSREKKESFPLTVTSAQKNPTAFYLCASSISLTGFLTKAFFGQGTRLTVV.

This rearrangement joins TRBV7-6 to TRBJ1-6; a weak D match, TRBD1 (6 bases). Germline CDR1 is SGHVS and CDR2 is FNYEAQ. This CDR3 is built from 16 residues. V was pared by 1 base and J by 5 bases, with 12 bases between. In nucleotides, the CDR3 is TGTGCCAGCAGCTTAGGGTCAGGGGCGCATAATTCACCCCTCCACTTT. Its translation is CASSLGSGAHNSPLHF.

This rearrangement joins TRBV7-3 to TRBJ2-2; 12 nucleotides agree with TRBD2. Germline V CDR1 and CDR2: SGHTA, FQGTGA. This CDR3 contains 15 residues. Germline trimming cut 5 bases from V and 5 bases from J; bases unmatched to any gene: 3. The CDR3 DNA follows: TGTGCCAGCAGCCTAGCGGGGGGGCCAACCGGGGAGCTGTTTTTT. This codes for CASSLAGGPTGELFF.

V is TRBV7-5 and J is TRBJ1-2. TRBV7-5 has pseudogene status. The CDR3 totals 13 residues. The CDR3 region is CARTNQWGVGYTF. As DNA, the CDR3 is TGTGCCAGAACTAATCAGTGGGGAGTTGGCTACACCTTC.

This rearrangement joins TRBV27 to TRBJ2-1, with TRBD2 matching 10 bases. The CDR3 is 17 residues long. The junction had 9 bases not matched to a gene; V was cut back by 2 bases and J by 5 bases. In germline, CDR1 is MNHEY, CDR2 SMNVEV (reference sequence). The CDR3 loop is CASSLQLGLAGDNEQFF. CDR3 nucleotide sequence: TGTGCCAGCAGTTTACAGCTCGGGCTAGCGGGGGACAATGAGCAGTTCTTC.

The chain uses TRBV6-5 and TRBJ1-3; possibly TRBD1 for D (6 bases). The CDR3 is 15 residues long. The germline V gene encodes CDR1 MNHEY and CDR2 SVGAGI. V was pared by 7 bases and J by 2 bases, with 15 bases between. CDR3 DNA sequence: TGTGCCAGCACCCCAGACAGGTCGGCTGGAAACACCATATATTTT. Its protein product is CASTPDRSAGNTIYF.